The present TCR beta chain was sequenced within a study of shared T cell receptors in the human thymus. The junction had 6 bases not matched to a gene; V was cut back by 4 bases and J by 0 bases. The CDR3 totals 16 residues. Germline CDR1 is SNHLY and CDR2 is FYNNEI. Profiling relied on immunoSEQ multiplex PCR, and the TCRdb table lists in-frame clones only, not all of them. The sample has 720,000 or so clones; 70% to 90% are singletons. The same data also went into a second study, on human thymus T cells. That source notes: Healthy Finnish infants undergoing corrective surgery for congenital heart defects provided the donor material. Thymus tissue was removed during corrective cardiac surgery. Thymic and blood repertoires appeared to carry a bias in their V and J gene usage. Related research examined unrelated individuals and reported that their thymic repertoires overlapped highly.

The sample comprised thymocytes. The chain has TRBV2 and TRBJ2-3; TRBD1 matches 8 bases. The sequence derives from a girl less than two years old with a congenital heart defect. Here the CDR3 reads CASSVRQGLSTDTQYF. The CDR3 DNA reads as TGTGCCAGCAGTGTTAGACAGGGGCTTAGCACAGATACGCAGTATTTT.